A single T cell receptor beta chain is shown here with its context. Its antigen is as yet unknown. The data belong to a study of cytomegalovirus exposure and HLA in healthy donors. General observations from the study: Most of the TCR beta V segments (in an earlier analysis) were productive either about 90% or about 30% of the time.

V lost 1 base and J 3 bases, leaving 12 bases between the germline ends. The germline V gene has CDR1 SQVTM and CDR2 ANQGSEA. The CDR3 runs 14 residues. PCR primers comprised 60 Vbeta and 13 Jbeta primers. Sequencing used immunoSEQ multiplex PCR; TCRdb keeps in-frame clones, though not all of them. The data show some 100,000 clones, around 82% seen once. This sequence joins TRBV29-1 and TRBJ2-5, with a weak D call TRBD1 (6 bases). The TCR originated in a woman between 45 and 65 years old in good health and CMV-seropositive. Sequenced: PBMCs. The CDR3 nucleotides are TGCAGCGTTGAAGTCCGGACAGTGAAAGAGACCCAGTACTTC. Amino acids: CSVEVRTVKETQYF.